The 26 T cell receptor beta chains given below trace back to one sample, sequenced in a study of CXCR3-negative and CXCR3-positive naive CD8 T cells. UMI labels and 5' RACE were used to prepare the TRB cDNA libraries. TCRdb reprocessed the 5' RACE reads and stores each CDR3 protein as one record, lacking DNA. The sample holds some 8,000 distinct CDR3 sequences. Sequences were obtained from naive CXCR3- CD8+ T cells from blood. The subset here: CD45RO-CCR7+CD27+CD95- naive CD8+ T cells lacking CXCR3 (TNR3-). The receptor set was obtained from a human donor in good health. Some clones in this sample may be carry-over from other donors' samples.

The gene calls are TRBV10-1 and TRBJ2-1; TCRdb's assignment of TRBD2 cannot be checked, as there is no DNA. There are 15 residues in the CDR3. The germline V gene has CDR1 WNHNN and CDR2 SYGVQD (reference sequence). This CDR3 reads CARDIIAGAFYEQFF.

The chain has TRBV20-1 and TRBJ2-7; there is no DNA to check the TCRdb D call of TRBD2. CDR3 length: 16 amino acids. The germline gives CDR1 DFQATT, CDR2 SNEGSKA (reference sequence). CDR3 loop: CSARDIGEGTYYEQYF.

According to its frequency, this clonotype is medium-sized. The genes are TRBV7-9 and TRBJ2-7; TCRdb picks TRBD1, but there is no DNA to check that call. Germline V lookup: CDR1 SEHNR, CDR2 FQNEAQ (reference sequence). The CDR3 runs to 12 residues. CDR3 residues: CASTPAAYEQYF.

The chain is built from TRBV12-3 or TRBV12-4 and TRBJ2-7. This CDR3 region has 11 residues. The CDR3 is CASSHGYEQYF.

The chain recombines TRBV5-1 with TRBJ1-2; TCRdb indicates TRBD1, and absent DNA this call remains unverified. Looked up from germline, CDR1 is SGHRS and CDR2 is YFSETQ. The CDR3 totals 15 residues. The CDR3 loop is CASTHSGAANYGYTF. The complete variable domain, with remaining parts taken from reference TRBV5-1 and TRBJ1-2, reads KAGVTQTPRYLIKTRGQQVTLSCSPISGHRSVSWYQQTPGQGLQFLFEYFSETQRNKGNFPGRFSGRQFSNSRSEMNVSTLELGDSALYLCASTHSGAANYGYTFGSGTRLTVV.

Its frequency marks this clonotype as medium-sized. The chain carries TRBV2 and TRBJ2-2; TCRdb picks TRBD2, but there is no DNA to check that call. The CDR3 totals 13 residues. Per the germline V gene, CDR1 is SNHLY and CDR2 is FYNNEI. Here the CDR3 reads CASSELPTGELFF.

This chain connects TRBV7-2 to TRBJ2-2; TCRdb outputs TRBD2, but without DNA this stays unchecked. The CDR3 extends over 15 amino acids. Germline V gives CDR1 SGHTA, CDR2 FQGNSA. CDR3 region: CATPFAEVNTGELFF.

J is TRBJ2-2 and V is TRBV7-8; TCRdb selects TRBD2, and the lack of DNA leaves this call unchecked. The germline V gene encodes CDR1 SGHVS and CDR2 FQNEAQ. The CDR3 runs to 16 residues. The CDR3 sequence: CASSLGPSGVTGELFF. Supplemented by reference TRBV7-8 and TRBJ2-2, the full variable domain reads GAGVSQSPRYKVAKRGQDVALRCDPISGHVSLFWYQQALGQGPEFLTYFQNEAQLDKSGLPSDRFFAERPEGSVSTLKIQRTQQEDSAVYLCASSLGPSGVTGELFFGEGSRLTVL.

This clonotype is classed as medium-sized by frequency. The genes are TRBV20-1 and TRBJ2-7; with no DNA, the TCRdb D assignment of TRBD2 cannot be verified. This CDR3 spans 14 amino acids. Germline loops: CDR1 DFQATT, CDR2 SNEGSKA (reference sequence). CDR3: CSAPPRMGWSEQYF.

The chain combines TRBV10-3 with TRBJ2-4; TCRdb's D call, TRBD1, is unchecked because there is no DNA. Germline assignment: CDR1 ENHRY and CDR2 SYGVKD. This CDR3 contains 11 residues. The CDR3 protein is CAISEEGTHYF.

This chain links TRBV6-2 or TRBV6-3 with TRBJ2-7; TCRdb's assignment of TRBD2 cannot be checked, as there is no DNA. Germline assignment: CDR1 MNHEY and CDR2 SVGEGT. The CDR3 extends over 20 amino acids. The CDR3 loop is CASRETWLAATEMPIYEQYF.

The rearrangement links TRBV7-9 to TRBJ2-7; TCRdb picks TRBD1, but there is no DNA to check that call. Germline V lookup: CDR1 SEHNR, CDR2 FQNEAQ (reference sequence). This CDR3 has 12 amino acids. CDR3 in amino acids: CASSSDTYEQYF.

Frequency places this clonotype as medium-sized. This rearrangement joins TRBV7-9 to TRBJ2-3. The CDR3 covers 11 residues. From germline, CDR1 is SEHNR and CDR2 FQNEAQ (reference sequence). CDR3 in amino acids: CASSPTDTQYF.

The genes are TRBV29-1 and TRBJ2-7; TCRdb's D call, TRBD1, is unchecked because there is no DNA. Germline loops: CDR1 SQVTM, CDR2 ANQGSEA. The CDR3 is 14 amino acids. The CDR3 is CSVDLGQGAYEQYF.

This clonotype counts as medium-sized (0.01 to 0.1%) by frequency. The chain is built from TRBV28 and TRBJ2-4; the TCRdb D gene call, TRBD1, has no DNA to confirm it. CDR3 length: 15 residues. Germline lookup yields CDR1 MDHEN and CDR2 SYDVKM. The CDR3 here is CASSEVSKRGNIQYF.

The V call is TRBV29-1, the J call TRBJ2-7. The CDR3 totals 12 residues. Germline CDR1 is SQVTM and CDR2 is ANQGSEA. This CDR3 reads CSVEDRQYEQYF.

The V and J genes are TRBV4-1 and TRBJ1-2; without DNA, the TCRdb call of TRBD1 cannot be checked. The CDR3 consists of 15 residues. From germline, CDR1 is MGHRA and CDR2 YSYEKL. The CDR3 protein is CASSQVGRGPYGYTF.

The rearrangement links TRBV6-2 or TRBV6-3 to TRBJ2-7; lacking DNA, the TRBD2 call made by TCRdb goes unchecked. The CDR3 has 16 amino acids. The germline CDR1 and CDR2 sequences are MNHEY and SVGEGT. The CDR3 here is CASSYSVQALSYEQYF.

The CDR3 spells CASSSYRDSEYNEQFF. This chain joins TRBV6-2 or TRBV6-3 and TRBJ2-1; the D call of TRBD1 rests on TCRdb alone, since no DNA is present to check it. The germline gives CDR1 MNHEY, CDR2 SVGEGT. The CDR3 spans 16 residues.

The genes are TRBV7-6 and TRBJ2-7. The CDR3 has 15 residues. Germline V gene sequence: CDR1 SGHVS, CDR2 FNYEAQ. CDR3 protein: CASTLEAGPSYEQYF.

The rearrangement links TRBV27 to TRBJ1-1; the D gene TCRdb calls, TRBD1, cannot be checked with no DNA. The CDR3 runs to 15 residues. From germline, CDR1 is MNHEY and CDR2 SMNVEV (reference sequence). The chain's CDR3 is CASSPNRDRVTEAFF.

This clonotype is classed as medium-sized by frequency. The chain joins TRBV29-1 to TRBJ2-1; the TCRdb D gene call, TRBD1, has no DNA to confirm it. The CDR3 totals 17 residues. Germline loops: CDR1 SQVTM, CDR2 ANQGSEA. The chain's CDR3 is CSVRQGMSAGRVGEQFF.

Considering frequency, this clonotype is medium-sized. The V call is TRBV19, the J call TRBJ1-3; TCRdb designates TRBD1, a call that cannot be tested without DNA. This CDR3 contains 17 residues. Germline V CDR1 and CDR2: LNHDA, SQIVND (reference sequence). Here the CDR3 reads CASNPSDRENSGNTIYF.

The chain uses TRBV20-1 and TRBJ1-5; TCRdb designates TRBD1, a call that cannot be tested without DNA. Germline V CDR1 and CDR2: DFQATT, SNEGSKA (reference sequence). The CDR3 runs 14 residues. The CDR3: CSAQRQGANQPQHF.

The chain joins TRBV19 to TRBJ2-2; with no DNA, the TCRdb D assignment of TRBD2 cannot be verified. The CDR3 consists of 18 residues. The germline gives CDR1 LNHDA, CDR2 SQIVND (reference sequence). This CDR3 is CASSSGLAGVANTGELFF.

This chain uses TRBV7-6 with TRBJ2-2; with no DNA, the TCRdb D assignment of TRBD2 cannot be verified. The V gene's germline CDR1 is SGHVS and CDR2 FNYEAQ. The CDR3 is 16 residues long. The CDR3 reads CASSLLTSGSNGELFF.